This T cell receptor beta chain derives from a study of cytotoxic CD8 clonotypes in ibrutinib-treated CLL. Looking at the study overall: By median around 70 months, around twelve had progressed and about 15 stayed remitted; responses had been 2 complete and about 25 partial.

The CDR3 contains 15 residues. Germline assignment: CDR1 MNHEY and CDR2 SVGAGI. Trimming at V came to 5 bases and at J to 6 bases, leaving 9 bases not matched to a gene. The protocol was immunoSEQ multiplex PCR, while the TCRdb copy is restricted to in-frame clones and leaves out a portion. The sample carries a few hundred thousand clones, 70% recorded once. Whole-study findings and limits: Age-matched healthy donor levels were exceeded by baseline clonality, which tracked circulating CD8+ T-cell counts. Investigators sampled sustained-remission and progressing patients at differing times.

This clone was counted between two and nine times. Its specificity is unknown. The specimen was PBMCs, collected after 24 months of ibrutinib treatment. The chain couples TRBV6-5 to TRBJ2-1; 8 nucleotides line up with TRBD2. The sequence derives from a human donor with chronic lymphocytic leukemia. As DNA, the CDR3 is TGTGCCAGCAGTGCGCCGGGGACTAGAGGCAATGAGCAGTTCTTC. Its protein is CASSAPGTRGNEQFF.